This T cell receptor beta chain is drawn from a study of T cell repertoires in cytomegalovirus infection. Study-wide context: The authors used CMV epitopes that were HLA-C-restricted (recently identified) and HLA-B-restricted (well studied).

V was cut by 5 bases and J by 0 bases, with 7 bases left in between. CDR1 and CDR2 from the germline V gene are SGHTA and FQGNSA. This CDR3 has 13 amino acids. TCRdb redid the calling of the reads with MiXCR, one entry per CDR3 protein. Altogether around 540,000 distinct CDR3 sequences are present, roughly a third being singletons, with the ten largest covering under 20%. This clonotype showed up just a few times. Its antigen remains unknown. General study results and limits: Summed frequency of public TCR beta families distinguished CMV carriers with the relevant HLA.

This sample comprised cultured PBMCs, obtained from culture after CMV antigen stimulation. The chain joins TRBV7-2 to TRBJ2-5, with D unclear. This TCR came from a human donor in good health (CMV status not recorded). Some clones in this sample may be carry-over from other donors' samples. In DNA, the CDR3 is TGTGCCAGCAGCGCCAGAAACCAAGAGACCCAGTACTTC. Translated, it gives CASSARNQETQYF.